This TCR beta chain is from a study of blood T cells in healthy people across ages. Study context: Template switching caught about one barcoded beta molecule for each two T cells.

Combining a sample-barcoded 5' primer with a J-beta primer mix, a second PCR ran for about 7 to 12 cycles. Each TCR beta cDNA got a 12-nucleotide random molecular identifier. TCRdb itself ran the 5' RACE reads through MiXCR, one entry per CDR3 protein. The sample gives over 950,000 distinct CDR3 sequences, roughly two fifths of which show up once; 13% is in the top ten. The CDR3 is 15 amino acids. Germline V gene data show CDR1 as MGHRA and CDR2 as YSYEKL. Trimming took 1 base from V and 0 from J, leaving 8 bases between them. At least 6 million PBMCs were isolated per sample. At least 5 micrograms of total RNA were extracted per sample. This clonotype turned up a few times.

The chain uses TRBV4-1 and TRBJ2-3; D not certain. Sequenced: blood. This clonotype originated in a young man in good health. CDR3 loop: CASSQGMGSTDTQYF. CDR3 sequence (DNA): TGCGCCAGCAGCCAAGGGATGGGGAGCACAGATACGCAGTATTTT.